The rows below give T cell receptor beta chains drawn from one sample of a study of tumor and adjacent non-tumor tissue in lung cancer. TCRdb independently ran MiXCR on the multiplex PCR reads; one entry per CDR3 protein. The table has 90,000 to 110,000 distinct CDR3 sequences, 60% to 80% seen once. Sequences were obtained from lung tumor tissue. The receptors stem from a woman aged 55-69 years with non-small cell lung cancer. CDR3s leave out the opening cysteine and the closing phenylalanine or tryptophan. Each record gives: J gene, V gene, CDR3 protein.

TRBJ1-2,TRBV7-3,ASSLIGETGYT
TRBJ1-6,TRBV11-2,ASSSSPGTDNSPLH
TRBJ2-7,TRBV20-1,SGRDLASGSYEQY
TRBJ2-1,TRBV11-2,ASNLGRQTSSYNEQF
TRBJ2-1,TRBV11-2,ASSSISGRITIEEF
TRBJ1-5,TRBV12-3/TRBV12-4,ASSLAGGTGLNQPQH
TRBJ1-6,TRBV12-3/TRBV12-4,ASSQNSLLH
TRBJ2-3,TRBV11-2,ASSPNSVISTNTQY
TRBJ1-1,TRBV12-3/TRBV12-4,VSSDRGQEAF
TRBJ2-7,TRBV20-1,SASHRLYEQY
TRBJ1-3,TRBV11-2,ASSLEPSGNTLY
TRBJ2-2,TRBV20-1,SGRQGGTGEMF
TRBJ2-2,TRBV10-3,AISENQNTGELF
TRBJ2-7,TRBV29-1,SHFSSSSPGQGAFYEQY
TRBJ2-3,TRBV11-2,ASSLDFLARGSTDTQY
TRBJ2-7,TRBV1,TSSQVGLAGGGEQY
TRBJ2-2,TRBV5-4,ASSSGRDTGVLF
TRBJ2-1,TRBV12-3/TRBV12-4,ASSLGLTSGRVGGYNEQF
TRBJ1-1,TRBV12-3/TRBV12-4,ASSAQTEAF
TRBJ2-3,TRBV11-2,ASSLESAGTHY
TRBJ2-5,TRBV11-1,GSSRRQVKRIETQY
TRBJ1-5,TRBV7-9,ASSIDAQPQH
TRBJ2-2,TRBV29-1,SVEESSATNTGELF
TRBJ2-6,TRBV11-3,ASRPRQGHQTGANILT
TRBJ2-2,TRBV7-8,ASSPALAGGQGELF
TRBJ2-7,TRBV6-6,ASSGVSGNSYEQY
TRBJ2-5,TRBV11-3,ASSTKGGGVYQETRY